The present TCR beta chain was sequenced within a study of cytotoxic CD8 clonotypes in ibrutinib-treated CLL. The CDR3 runs to 15 residues. Germline V gives CDR1 MDHEN, CDR2 SYDVKM. Unmatched junction bases numbered 13, after V lost 4 bases and J lost 10 bases. Data came from immunoSEQ multiplex PCR; TCRdb stores just in-frame clones and leaves some out. Of 150,000 to 200,000 clones listed, approximately 68% are singletons. Sequenced material: PBMCs, taken after 24 months of ibrutinib treatment. The chain has TRBV28 and TRBJ1-2; 9 nucleotides agree with TRBD1. The sequence was obtained from a human donor with chronic lymphocytic leukemia. The CDR3, as DNA: TGTGCCAGCAGTTCTCTCCCCGGGACAGGGCCCCACTACACCTTC. It is translated as CASSSLPGTGPHYTF.